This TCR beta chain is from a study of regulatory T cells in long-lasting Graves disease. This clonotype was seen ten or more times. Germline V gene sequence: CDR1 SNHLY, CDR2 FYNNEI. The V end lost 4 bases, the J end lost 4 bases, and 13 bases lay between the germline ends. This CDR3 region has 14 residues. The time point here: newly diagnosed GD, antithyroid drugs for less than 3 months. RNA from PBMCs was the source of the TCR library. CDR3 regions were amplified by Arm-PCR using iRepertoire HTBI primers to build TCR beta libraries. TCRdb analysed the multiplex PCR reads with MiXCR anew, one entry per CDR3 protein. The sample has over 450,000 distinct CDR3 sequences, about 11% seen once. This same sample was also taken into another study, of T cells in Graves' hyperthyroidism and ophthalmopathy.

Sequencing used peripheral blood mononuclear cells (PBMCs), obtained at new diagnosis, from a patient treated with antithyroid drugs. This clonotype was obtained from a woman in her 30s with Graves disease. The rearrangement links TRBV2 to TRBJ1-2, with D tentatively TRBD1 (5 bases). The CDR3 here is CASSGRRQSYGYTF. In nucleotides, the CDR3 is TGTGCCAGCAGTGGGCGTAGACAGTCCTATGGCTACACCTTC.